The clone carrying this T cell receptor (beta chain) appeared a few times. The CDR3 extends over 13 amino acids. Unmatched junction bases numbered 10, after V lost 5 bases and J lost 6 bases. CDR1 is GTSNPN, CDR2 SVGIG, per germline (reference sequence). The sample comes from a study of type 1 and type 2 diabetes patients. Genomic DNA was the PCR template. A primer set of 30 forward and 13 reverse primers amplified the CDR3. TCRdb reanalysed the multiplex PCR reads using MiXCR and keeps one entry per CDR3 protein. The profile shows fewer than 350,000 distinct CDR3 sequences, around 47% of them singletons. Each diabetic donor fulfilled classification criteria for either type 1 or type 2.

The chain couples TRBV30 to TRBJ2-7; 7 nucleotides line up with TRBD1. Sequencing was carried out using peripheral blood mononuclear cells (PBMCs). This TCR derives from a man aged 18 to 29 with type 2 diabetes. The CDR3 sequence is CAWVGQWGSEQYF. The CDR3 DNA sequence: TGTGCCTGGGTGGGACAGTGGGGATCCGAGCAGTACTTC.